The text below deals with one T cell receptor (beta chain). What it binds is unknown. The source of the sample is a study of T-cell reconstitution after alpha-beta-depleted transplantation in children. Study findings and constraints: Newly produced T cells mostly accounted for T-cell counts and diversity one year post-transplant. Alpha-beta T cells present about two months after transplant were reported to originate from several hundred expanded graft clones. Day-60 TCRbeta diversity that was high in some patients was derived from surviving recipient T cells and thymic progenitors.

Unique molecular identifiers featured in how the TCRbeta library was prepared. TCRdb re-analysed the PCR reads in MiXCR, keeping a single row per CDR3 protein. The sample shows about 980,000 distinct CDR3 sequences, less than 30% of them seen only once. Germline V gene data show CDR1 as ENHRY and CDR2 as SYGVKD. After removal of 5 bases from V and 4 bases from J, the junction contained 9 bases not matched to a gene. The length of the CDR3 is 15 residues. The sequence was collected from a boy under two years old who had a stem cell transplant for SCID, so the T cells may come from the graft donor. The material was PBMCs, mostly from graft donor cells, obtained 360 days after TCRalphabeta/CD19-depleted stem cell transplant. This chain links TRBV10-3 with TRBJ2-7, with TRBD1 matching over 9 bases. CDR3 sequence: CAISPRDRAKYEQYF. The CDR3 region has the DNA TGTGCCATCAGTCCTCGGGACAGGGCCAAGTACGAGCAGTACTTC.